A selection of T cell receptor beta chains follows, all from one sample in a study of prognosis after radiotherapy for stage I lung cancer. TCRdb reprocessed the multiplex PCR reads with MiXCR, giving one entry per CDR3 protein. Found here are roughly 27,000 distinct CDR3 sequences, just over 45% of them singletons; the top ten hold 14% to 15%. This specimen was PBMCs, taken before or after stereotactic body radiation therapy (not recorded which). The receptors derive from a donor over 45 with non-small cell lung cancer. The CDR3 runs from the conserved cysteine through the conserved F or W. Fields, in order: CDR3 protein, CDR3 DNA, CDR3 length, D gene, V gene, J gene, clone size. D genes are given only for firm matches. Expanded clones are given a class, and other clones once, few, many or no size at all.

CDR3 protein: CSAPGTGGYGYTF
CDR3 DNA: TGCAGTGCTCCCGGGACAGGGGGCTATGGCTACACCTTC
CDR3 length: 13
D gene: TRBD1
V gene: TRBV20-1
J gene: TRBJ1-2
clone size: many

CDR3 protein: CASGYSGANVLTF
CDR3 DNA: TGTGCCAGCGGATACTCTGGGGCCAACGTCCTGACTTTC
CDR3 length: 13
D gene: -
V gene: TRBV12-3/TRBV12-4
J gene: TRBJ2-6
clone size: -

CDR3 protein: CATSNSGSTDTQYF
CDR3 DNA: TGTGCCACCAGCAATAGCGGGAGCACAGATACGCAGTATTTT
CDR3 length: 14
D gene: TRBD2
V gene: TRBV15
J gene: TRBJ2-3
clone size: -

CDR3 protein: CASKSQGAATGNTIYF
CDR3 DNA: TGTGCAAGCAAATCCCAAGGGGCAGCCACTGGAAACACCATATATTTT
CDR3 length: 16
D gene: -
V gene: TRBV12-3/TRBV12-4
J gene: TRBJ1-3
clone size: many

CDR3 protein: CASSLVLAGQETQYF
CDR3 DNA: TGCGCCAGCAGCTTGGTCCTAGCGGGACAAGAGACCCAGTACTTC
CDR3 length: 15
D gene: TRBD2
V gene: TRBV5-1
J gene: TRBJ2-5
clone size: many

CDR3 protein: CASSLPLSQGNEQFF
CDR3 DNA: TGTGCCAGCAGTTTACCCCTCTCCCAGGGGAATGAGCAGTTCTTC
CDR3 length: 15
D gene: -
V gene: TRBV28
J gene: TRBJ2-1
clone size: many

CDR3 protein: CASSSRGGMTEAFF
CDR3 DNA: TGTGCCAGCAGCTCCCGGGGGGGGATGACTGAAGCTTTCTTT
CDR3 length: 14
D gene: -
V gene: TRBV12-3/TRBV12-4
J gene: TRBJ1-1
clone size: -

CDR3 protein: CSARETGPIAPYEQYF
CDR3 DNA: TGCAGTGCCAGGGAGACAGGGCCGATTGCCCCCTACGAGCAGTACTTC
CDR3 length: 16
D gene: TRBD1
V gene: TRBV20-1
J gene: TRBJ2-7
clone size: many

CDR3 protein: CASSTYGLASDTQYF
CDR3 DNA: TGTGCCAGCAGTACCTATGGACTTGCGTCCGATACGCAGTATTTT
CDR3 length: 15
D gene: -
V gene: TRBV27
J gene: TRBJ2-3
clone size: -

CDR3 protein: CATSDPARPGLAGINEQFF
CDR3 DNA: TGTGCCACCAGTGACCCCGCGCGACCGGGACTAGCGGGGATCAATGAGCAGTTCTTC
CDR3 length: 19
D gene: TRBD2
V gene: TRBV24-1
J gene: TRBJ2-1
clone size: many

CDR3 protein: CASSKPGQGMDQPQHF
CDR3 DNA: TGTGCCAGCAGTAAACCGGGACAGGGTATGGATCAGCCCCAGCATTTT
CDR3 length: 16
D gene: TRBD1
V gene: TRBV6-1
J gene: TRBJ1-5
clone size: many

CDR3 protein: CASSEQGGNTEAFF
CDR3 DNA: TGTGCCAGCAGTGAACAGGGAGGGAACACTGAAGCTTTCTTT
CDR3 length: 14
D gene: -
V gene: TRBV6-1
J gene: TRBJ1-1
clone size: many

CDR3 protein: CASSVTSDLALTQYF
CDR3 DNA: TGTGCCAGCAGTGTGACTAGCGACCTTGCTCTAACGCAGTATTTT
CDR3 length: 15
D gene: TRBD2
V gene: TRBV2
J gene: TRBJ2-3
clone size: many

CDR3 protein: CASRSGSSGTEAFF
CDR3 DNA: TGTGCCAGCAGATCCGGGTCCTCAGGAACTGAAGCTTTCTTT
CDR3 length: 14
D gene: -
V gene: TRBV12-3/TRBV12-4
J gene: TRBJ1-1
clone size: many

CDR3 protein: CASSPGGAEQYF
CDR3 DNA: TGTGCCAGCAGCCCGGGAGGGGCCGAGCAGTACTTC
CDR3 length: 12
D gene: TRBD2
V gene: TRBV9
J gene: TRBJ2-7
clone size: many

CDR3 protein: CASSYSQGSNYGYTF
CDR3 DNA: TGTGCCAGCAGTTACTCCCAAGGGTCGAACTATGGTTACACCTTC
CDR3 length: 15
D gene: -
V gene: TRBV6-5
J gene: TRBJ1-2
clone size: -

CDR3 protein: CASSEGTGELFF
CDR3 DNA: TGCGCCAGCAGTGAAGGGACCGGGGAGCTGTTTTTT
CDR3 length: 12
D gene: -
V gene: TRBV10-2
J gene: TRBJ2-2
clone size: many

CDR3 protein: CASSKNYYNEQFF
CDR3 DNA: TGTGCCAGCAGCAAGAACTATTATAATGAGCAGTTCTTC
CDR3 length: 13
D gene: -
V gene: TRBV6-1
J gene: TRBJ2-1
clone size: medium-sized

CDR3 protein: CASSLEGVGQYF
CDR3 DNA: TGTGCCAGCAGTTTAGAGGGGGTGGGGCAGTACTTC
CDR3 length: 12
D gene: -
V gene: TRBV12-3/TRBV12-4
J gene: TRBJ2-7
clone size: -

CDR3 protein: CASILSIGTGELFF
CDR3 DNA: TGTGCCAGCATCTTATCCATTGGCACCGGGGAGCTGTTTTTT
CDR3 length: 14
D gene: -
V gene: TRBV7-2
J gene: TRBJ2-2
clone size: -

CDR3 protein: CASSSWTGGPEKLFF
CDR3 DNA: TGTGCCAGCAGCTCTTGGACAGGAGGACCTGAAAAACTGTTTTTT
CDR3 length: 15
D gene: TRBD1
V gene: TRBV7-9
J gene: TRBJ1-4
clone size: many

CDR3 protein: CASSLFWDRGRTRTQPQHF
CDR3 DNA: TGTGCCAGCAGTTTGTTCTGGGACAGGGGAAGGACGAGGACTCAGCCCCAGCATTTT
CDR3 length: 19
D gene: TRBD1
V gene: TRBV27
J gene: TRBJ1-5
clone size: many

CDR3 protein: CASSPAPDRGRETQYF
CDR3 DNA: TGTGCCAGCAGCCCTGCGCCGGACAGGGGGCGAGAGACCCAGTACTTC
CDR3 length: 16
D gene: TRBD1
V gene: TRBV7-6
J gene: TRBJ2-5
clone size: -

CDR3 protein: CATIDWPDNYGYTF
CDR3 DNA: TGTGCCACCATTGATTGGCCGGATAACTATGGCTACACCTTC
CDR3 length: 14
D gene: -
V gene: TRBV24-1
J gene: TRBJ1-2
clone size: -

CDR3 protein: CASRSQGNEQLF
CDR3 DNA: TGTGCCAGCAGATCCCAGGGGAATGAGCAGTTATTC
CDR3 length: 12
D gene: -
V gene: TRBV27
J gene: TRBJ2-1
clone size: -

CDR3 protein: CASSGSVDRDTGELFF
CDR3 DNA: TGTGCCAGCAGCGGCTCCGTAGACAGGGACACCGGGGAGCTGTTTTTT
CDR3 length: 16
D gene: TRBD1
V gene: TRBV5-5
J gene: TRBJ2-2
clone size: -

CDR3 protein: CASSTQGIGNQPQHF
CDR3 DNA: TGTGCCAGCAGTACCCAGGGTATAGGCAATCAGCCCCAGCATTTT
CDR3 length: 15
D gene: -
V gene: TRBV6-1
J gene: TRBJ1-5
clone size: many

CDR3 protein: CASRGQGDTGELFF
CDR3 DNA: TGTGCCAGCAGAGGGCAGGGAGACACCGGGGAGCTGTTTTTT
CDR3 length: 14
D gene: -
V gene: TRBV6-4
J gene: TRBJ2-2
clone size: once

CDR3 protein: CATKGGETQYF
CDR3 DNA: TGTGCCACCAAGGGGGGAGAGACCCAGTACTTC
CDR3 length: 11
D gene: -
V gene: TRBV24-1
J gene: TRBJ2-5
clone size: many

CDR3 protein: CASSPRTGRDEKLFF
CDR3 DNA: TGTGCCAGCTCACCACGGACAGGGAGAGATGAAAAACTGTTTTTT
CDR3 length: 15
D gene: TRBD1
V gene: TRBV18
J gene: TRBJ1-4
clone size: many

CDR3 protein: CASTDSVDNKYEQYF
CDR3 DNA: TGTGCCAGCACAGACTCCGTAGACAACAAATACGAGCAGTACTTC
CDR3 length: 15
D gene: -
V gene: TRBV28
J gene: TRBJ2-7
clone size: many

CDR3 protein: CATQRGQGVYEQYF
CDR3 DNA: TGTGCCACCCAAAGGGGACAGGGGGTCTACGAGCAGTACTTC
CDR3 length: 14
D gene: TRBD1
V gene: TRBV6-1
J gene: TRBJ2-7
clone size: -

CDR3 protein: CASSFFAGGFRDNEQFF
CDR3 DNA: TGTGCCAGCAGTTTTTTTGCGGGAGGGTTTAGAGACAATGAGCAGTTCTTC
CDR3 length: 17
D gene: TRBD2
V gene: TRBV28
J gene: TRBJ2-1
clone size: medium-sized